This T cell receptor beta chain was profiled in a study of identical twins (dated by TCRdb to about 2016). For the study in its entirety: To test whether fetal clonotypes persist, this study deep-sequenced TCR alpha and beta repertoires from monozygotic twins, from unrelated adults of various ages, and from cord blood. To rule out contamination, replicate twin experiments were performed at different times with different library preparation protocols. General study outcomes and caveats: Abundant cord blood beta clonotypes had fewer insertions, young adult naive repertoires showed a similar but weaker trend, and memory repertoires showed no such trend. Recombination models systematically underestimated out-of-frame TCR alpha sharing in monozygotic twins but agreed with sharing between unrelated individuals. Because the same donors could not be followed over many years, the conclusions depended on cross-sectional statistical analysis. Compared with coincidental sharing between unrelated individuals, out-of-frame TCR alpha sequences shared between twins showed an excess of sequences with low generation probability. Invariant T cells such as MAIT and iNKT could partly confound zero-insertion analyses, though diverse VJ usage argued against this for most clonotypes. Excess twin sharing in beta out-of-frame sequences was weaker because fewer shared sequences lowered the signal-to-noise ratio.

All donors were healthy Caucasians. Miltenyi CD45RO+ enrichment and human naive T-cell isolation kits were used to isolate memory (CD45RO+) and naive T cells from PBMC. Library prep was done by 5' RACE. Instrument on record: Illumina HiSeq 2000. Template switching introduced a universal primer binding site; the final cDNA contained a unique molecular identifier, enabling accurate counting of TCR cDNA molecules. Specific primers in the conserved constant-segment region were used to synthesize first-strand cDNA for TCR alpha and beta chains. To control for contamination, every cDNA library was double barcoded, receiving both a SMART-Mk sample barcode and Illumina barcodes. TruSeq adapter sequences, together with Illumina sample barcodes, were added in two successive PCR steps. The TCR alpha and beta cDNA libraries were sequenced on the Illumina HiSeq platform using custom primers. The published analysis was carried out like this. Unique molecular identifiers were extracted from raw reads with MiGEC, and CDR3 positions were determined with MiXCR. Recombination models were inferred per individual with the repgenHMM and IGoR tools using an EM algorithm. Shared clonotype analysis was performed with the tcR package in R, normalizing sharing by the product of cloneset sizes. To study raw recombination without the effects of thymic and clonal selection, out-of-frame nonproductive sequences were analyzed. The public sequencing data were trimmed at Q25 with fastp and processed into clonotypes with MiXCR by TCRdb, which kept only in-frame beta chains. Records with the same CDR3 protein are collapsed into one entry carrying the most frequent genes and DNA. These V and J calls rely on TCRdb rather than the paper's analysis. This sample holds more than 200,000 distinct CDR3 sequences; less than 10% were observed only once. The ten top clones hold 5% to 5.5% of the sample.

V lost 3 bases and J lost 4 bases, and the count of bases not matched to a germline gene is 3. Its CDR3 holds 14 amino acids, cysteine through phenylalanine. Only the CDR3 DNA stays, 42 bases, in frame from base 1. CDR1 and CDR2 are read off the germline V gene (reference sequence) as SGHAT and FQDESV. Comment on this clonotype: What this receptor recognizes is not known. Base quality data are lacking; no much larger clone is found one base away.

The TCR sequence derives from a woman between 18 and 29 years old in good health. Sequencing was done on a sample of memory (CD45RO+) T cells sorted from blood. The label giving this sample's cell subset or site can be read as: CD45RO+ enriched T cells. In this chain, TRBV11-1 is recombined with TRBJ2-3, with 8 middle bases fitting TRBD2. The sequenced DNA: TGTGCCAGCAGCTTCCCCGGGGGGGCAGATACGCAGTATTTT. Its amino acids are CASSFPGGADTQYF.